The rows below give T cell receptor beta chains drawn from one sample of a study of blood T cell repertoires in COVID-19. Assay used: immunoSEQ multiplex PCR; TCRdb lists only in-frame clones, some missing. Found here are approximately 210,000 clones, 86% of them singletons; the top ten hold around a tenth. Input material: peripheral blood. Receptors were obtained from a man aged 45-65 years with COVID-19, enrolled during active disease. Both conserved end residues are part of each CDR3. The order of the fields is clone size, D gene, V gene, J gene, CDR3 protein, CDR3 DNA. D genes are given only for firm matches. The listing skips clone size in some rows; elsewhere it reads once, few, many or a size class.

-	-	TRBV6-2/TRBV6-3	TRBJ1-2	CASSDSYYGYTF	TGTGCCAGCAGCGACAGTTACTATGGCTACACCTTC
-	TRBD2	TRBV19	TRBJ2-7	CASTRLAGEGEQYF	TGTGCCAGTACTAGACTAGCGGGAGAGGGCGAGCAGTACTTC
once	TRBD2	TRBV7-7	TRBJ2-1	CASSLGGTKNNEQFF	TGTGCCAGCAGCTTAGGTGGGACTAAAAACAATGAGCAGTTCTTC
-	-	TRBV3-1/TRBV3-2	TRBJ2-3	CASSQAPQAADTQYF	TGTGCCAGCAGCCAAGCACCCCAGGCCGCAGATACGCAGTATTTT
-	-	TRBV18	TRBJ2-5	CASSPGWREQETQYF	TGTGCCAGCTCACCAGGATGGAGGGAACAAGAGACCCAGTACTTC
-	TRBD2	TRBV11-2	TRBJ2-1	CASSLDLGLAGYNEQFF	TGTGCCAGCAGCTTAGATCTTGGACTAGCGGGGTACAATGAGCAGTTCTTC
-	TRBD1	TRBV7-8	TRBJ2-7	CASSLLGVRGLYEQYF	TGTGCCAGCAGCCTCTTAGGTGTCAGGGGGCTCTACGAGCAGTACTTC
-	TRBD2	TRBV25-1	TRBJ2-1	CASRAQLAGQNEQFF	TGTGCCAGCAGGGCCCAGCTAGCGGGACAGAATGAGCAGTTCTTC
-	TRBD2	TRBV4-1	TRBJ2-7	CASSSGLAYEQYF	TGCGCCAGCAGTTCGGGACTAGCGTACGAGCAGTACTTC
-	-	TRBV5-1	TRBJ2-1	CASRPGGVQNDNEQFF	TGCGCCAGCAGGCCGGGCGGGGTTCAAAATGACAATGAGCAGTTCTTC
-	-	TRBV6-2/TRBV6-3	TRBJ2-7	CASSQGTEQYF	TGTGCCAGCAGTCAGGGTACCGAGCAGTACTTC
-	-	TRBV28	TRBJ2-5	CASTSPGGQETQYF	TGTGCCAGCACCTCGCCTGGCGGACAAGAGACCCAGTACTTC
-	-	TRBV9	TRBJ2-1	CASSRGPDRYNEQFF	TGTGCCAGCAGCAGGGGCCCGGACAGATACAATGAGCAGTTCTTC
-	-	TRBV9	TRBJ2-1	CASSVLGAGREQFF	TGTGCCAGCAGCGTTCTAGGGGCGGGGCGGGAGCAGTTCTTC
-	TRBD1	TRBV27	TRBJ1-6	CASRLRQGVSPLHF	TGTGCCAGCAGATTGAGGCAGGGGGTTTCACCCCTCCACTTT
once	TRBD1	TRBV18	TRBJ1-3	CASSPAGGQSSGNTIYF	TGTGCCAGCTCACCAGCAGGGGGCCAGAGCTCTGGAAACACCATATATTTT
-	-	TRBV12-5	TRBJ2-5	CASGLMGVETQYF	TGTGCTAGTGGTTTGATGGGCGTGGAGACCCAGTACTTC
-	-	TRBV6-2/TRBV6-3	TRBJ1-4	CASSWQGEKLFF	TGTGCCAGCAGTTGGCAGGGAGAAAAACTGTTTTTT
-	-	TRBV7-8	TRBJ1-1	CASSQNTEAFF	TGTGCCAGCAGCCAAAACACTGAAGCTTTCTTT
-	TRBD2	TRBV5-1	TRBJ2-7	CASSLGLAGRSYEQYF	TGCGCCAGCAGCTTAGGACTAGCGGGGCGATCCTACGAGCAGTACTTC
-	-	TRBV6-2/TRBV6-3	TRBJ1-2	CASSSRGSLGYTF	TGTGCCAGCAGTTCGCGGGGTTCCCTTGGCTACACCTTC
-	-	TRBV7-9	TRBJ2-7	CASSTGTLTYEQYF	TGTGCCAGCAGTACCGGGACACTAACCTACGAGCAGTACTTC
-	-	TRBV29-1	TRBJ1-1	CSVGGGMNTEAFF	TGCAGCGTTGGAGGCGGGATGAACACTGAAGCTTTCTTT
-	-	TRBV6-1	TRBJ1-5	CASSESNNQPQHF	TGTGCCAGCAGTGAGAGCAACAATCAGCCCCAGCATTTT
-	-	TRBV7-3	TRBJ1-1	CASSLNRVNTEAFF	TGTGCCAGCAGCTTAAACAGGGTTAACACTGAAGCTTTCTTT
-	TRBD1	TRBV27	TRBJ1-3	CASSPLGTGFYSGNTIYF	TGTGCCAGCAGTCCCCTAGGGACAGGGTTTTACTCTGGAAACACCATATATTTT
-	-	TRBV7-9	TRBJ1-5	CASSFAGTYSNQPQHF	TGTGCCAGCAGCTTTGCGGGAACCTATAGCAATCAGCCCCAGCATTTT
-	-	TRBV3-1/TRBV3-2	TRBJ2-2	CASSQDTRFANTGELFF	TGTGCCAGCAGCCAAGATACGAGGTTCGCGAACACCGGGGAGCTGTTTTTT
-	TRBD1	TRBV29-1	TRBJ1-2	CSVENRGDYGYTF	TGCAGCGTTGAAAACAGGGGTGACTATGGCTACACCTTC
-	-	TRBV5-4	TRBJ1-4	CASSSLQGGDEKLFF	TGTGCCAGCAGCTCCTTACAGGGAGGGGACGAAAAACTGTTTTTT
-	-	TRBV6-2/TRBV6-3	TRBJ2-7	CASSYRDFASYEQYF	TGTGCCAGCAGTTACCGGGACTTTGCCTCCTACGAGCAGTACTTC
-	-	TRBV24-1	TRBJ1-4	CATSGGDNEKLFF	TGTGCCACCAGTGGCGGGGATAACGAAAAACTGTTTTTT
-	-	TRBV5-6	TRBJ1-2	CASSLGSGYGYTF	TGTGCCAGCAGCTTGGGGTCGGGGTACGGCTACACCTTC
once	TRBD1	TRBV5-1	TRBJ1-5	CASTQGFGNQPQHF	TGCGCCAGCACACAGGGGTTTGGTAATCAGCCCCAGCATTTT
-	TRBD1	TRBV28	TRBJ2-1	CASSLGQGSSYNEQFF	TGTGCCAGCAGTTTAGGACAGGGGAGCTCCTACAATGAGCAGTTCTTC
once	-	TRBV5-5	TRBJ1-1	CASSLTGGSNTEAFF	TGTGCCAGCAGCCTCACGGGGGGATCCAACACTGAAGCTTTCTTT
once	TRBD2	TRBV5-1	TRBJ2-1	CASSLEGTSGSYEQFF	TGCGCCAGCAGCTTGGAGGGGACTAGCGGGAGTTATGAGCAGTTCTTC
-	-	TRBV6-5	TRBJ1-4	CASSNKGLGEKLFF	TGTGCCAGCAGCAACAAGGGGTTGGGTGAAAAACTGTTTTTT
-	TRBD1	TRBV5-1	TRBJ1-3	CASSLSGGWDTIYF	TGCGCCAGCAGCTTGTCAGGGGGCTGGGACACCATATATTTT
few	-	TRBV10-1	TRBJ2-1	CASSPRDNEQFF	TGCGCCAGCAGTCCCAGGGACAATGAGCAGTTCTTC
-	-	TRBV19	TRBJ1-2	CASSIVQGLRGYTF	TGTGCCAGTAGTATAGTCCAGGGGTTGCGTGGCTACACCTTC
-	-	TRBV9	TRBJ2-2	CASSSGVQDNTGELFF	TGTGCCAGCAGCTCAGGGGTACAGGATAACACCGGGGAGCTGTTTTTT
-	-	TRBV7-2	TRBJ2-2	CASSLPTKPEVF	TGTGCCAGCAGCTTACCCACTAAACCCGAGGTTTTT
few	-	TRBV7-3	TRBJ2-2	CASSPTRVRVDTGELFF	TGTGCCAGCAGCCCAACACGGGTTAGAGTCGACACCGGGGAGCTGTTTTTT
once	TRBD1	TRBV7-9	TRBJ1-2	CASSLVGTGGGYGYTF	TGTGCCAGCAGCTTAGTTGGGACAGGGGGCGGCTATGGCTACACCTTC
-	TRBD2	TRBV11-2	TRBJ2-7	CASSSPLSGGDEQYF	TGTGCCAGCAGCTCCCCCCTCAGCGGGGGCGACGAGCAGTACTTC
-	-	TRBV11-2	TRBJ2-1	CASSLFWSRSYNEQFF	TGTGCCAGCAGCTTATTCTGGAGTCGGTCCTACAATGAGCAGTTCTTC
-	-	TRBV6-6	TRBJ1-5	CASSPPPGYSNQPQHF	TGTGCCAGCAGTCCTCCTCCGGGATATAGCAATCAGCCCCAGCATTTT
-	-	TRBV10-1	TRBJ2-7	CASSDQGHREQYF	TGCGCCAGCAGTGACCAGGGACACCGGGAGCAGTACTTC
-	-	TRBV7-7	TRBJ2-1	CASSPDRSSYNEQFF	TGTGCTAGCAGCCCGGACAGAAGCAGCTACAATGAGCAGTTCTTC
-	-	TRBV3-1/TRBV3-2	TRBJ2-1	CASSQVRNEQFF	TGTGCCAGCAGCCAAGTCCGGAATGAGCAGTTCTTC
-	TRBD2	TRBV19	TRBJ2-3	CASSMLAESTDTQYF	TGTGCCAGTAGTATGCTAGCGGAAAGCACAGATACGCAGTATTTT
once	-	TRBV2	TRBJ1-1	CASSEVQGLTEAFF	TGTGCCAGCAGTGAGGTCCAGGGTTTGACTGAAGCTTTCTTT
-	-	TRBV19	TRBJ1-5	CASSIGAGSPQHF	TGTGCCAGTAGTATAGGAGCAGGGTCCCCCCAGCATTTT